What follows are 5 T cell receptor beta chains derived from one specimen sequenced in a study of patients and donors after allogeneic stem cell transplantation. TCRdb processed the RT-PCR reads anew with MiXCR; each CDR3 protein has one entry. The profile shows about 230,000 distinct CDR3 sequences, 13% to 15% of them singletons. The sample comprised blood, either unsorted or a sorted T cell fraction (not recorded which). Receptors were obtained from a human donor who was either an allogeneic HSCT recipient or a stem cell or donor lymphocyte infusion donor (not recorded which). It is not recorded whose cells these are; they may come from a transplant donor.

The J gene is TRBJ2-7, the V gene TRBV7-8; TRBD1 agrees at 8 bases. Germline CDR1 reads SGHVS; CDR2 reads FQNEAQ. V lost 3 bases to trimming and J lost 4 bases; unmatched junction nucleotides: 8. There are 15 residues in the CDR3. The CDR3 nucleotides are TGTGCCAGCAGCTTCGGCCAGGGGGCTGGTTACGAGCAGTACTTC. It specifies CASSFGQGAGYEQYF.

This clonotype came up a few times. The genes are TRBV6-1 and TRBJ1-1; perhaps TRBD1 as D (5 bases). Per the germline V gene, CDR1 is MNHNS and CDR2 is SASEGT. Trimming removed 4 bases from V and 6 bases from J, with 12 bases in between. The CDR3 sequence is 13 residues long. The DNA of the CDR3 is TGTGCCAGCAGTGCTGTCCGGGGGGCTGAAGCTTTCTTT. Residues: CASSAVRGAEAFF.

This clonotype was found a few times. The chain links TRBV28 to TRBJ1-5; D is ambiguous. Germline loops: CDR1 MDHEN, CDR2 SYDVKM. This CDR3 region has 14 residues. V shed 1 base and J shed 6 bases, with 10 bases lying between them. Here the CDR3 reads CASSLSGFSQPQHF. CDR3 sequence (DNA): TGTGCCAGCAGTTTATCTGGGTTTAGTCAGCCCCAGCATTTT.

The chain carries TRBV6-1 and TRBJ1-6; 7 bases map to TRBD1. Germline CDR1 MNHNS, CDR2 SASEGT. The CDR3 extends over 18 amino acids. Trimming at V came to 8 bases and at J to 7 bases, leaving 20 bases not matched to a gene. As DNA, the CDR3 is TGTGCCAGCTCAACCCCCGAGGGGGCGCGAGAGGTGAATTCACCCCTCCACTTT. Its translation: CASSTPEGAREVNSPLHF.

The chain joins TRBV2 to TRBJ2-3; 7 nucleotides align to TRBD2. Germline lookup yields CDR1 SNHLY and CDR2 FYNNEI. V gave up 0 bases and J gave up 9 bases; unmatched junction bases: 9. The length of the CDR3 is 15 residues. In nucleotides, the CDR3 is TGTGCCAGCAGTGAAGCGGGAGGGCCCTTTTTCACGCAGTATTTT. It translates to CASSEAGGPFFTQYF.